This T cell receptor (beta chain) was retrieved from a study of blood T cell repertoires in COVID-19. Across the whole study: From T cells, B-cell-depleted T cells, or PBMCs came the material, which was cDNA or gDNA.

V lost 1 base and J 0 bases, leaving 16 bases between the germline ends. The length of the CDR3 is 17 residues. Germline CDR1 SGHAT, CDR2 FQNNGV. Clones were read by immunoSEQ multiplex PCR, and TCRdb kept only the in-frame ones, dropping some. The table has 140,000 to 150,000 clones, 85% to 90% seen once; the top ten hold around 10%. Participants reported their clinical history, and cohort assignment relied on those reports. The source of this sequence is a man in his fifties or sixties who had recovered from COVID-19. V and J are TRBV11-2 and TRBJ2-7; D possibly corresponds to TRBD2 (6 bases). What was sequenced was PBMCs or T cells enriched from blood (not recorded which). Written as DNA, the CDR3 is TGTGCCAGCAGCTTAGGGGCGAGCGGGCCGAGCTCCTACGAGCAGTACTTC. Translating it yields CASSLGASGPSSYEQYF.